Listed below are T cell receptor beta chains from one sample, sequenced in a study of blood T cell repertoires in COVID-19. TCRdb keeps only in-frame clones here, not all; method: immunoSEQ multiplex PCR. Among 150,000 to 200,000 clones, about 79% were seen once, and the ten largest hold 26%. The sequenced sample consisted of peripheral blood. The origin of the receptors is an older woman with acute or convalescent COVID-19. Both conserved end residues are part of each CDR3. The D gene is left open where the match is weak. A row's size may be missing; if present it is once, few, many or a size class.

size,V,J,D,CDR3,DNA
-,TRBV7-9,TRBJ1-3,-,CASNLVRGASGNTIYF,TGTGCCAGCAACCTGGTCCGGGGGGCCTCTGGAAACACCATATATTTT
-,TRBV19,TRBJ2-1,TRBD2,CASSRPGRNNEQFF,TGTGCCAGTAGTAGACCCGGGAGGAACAATGAGCAGTTCTTC
-,TRBV15,TRBJ1-4,TRBD1,CATLGTDHNEKLFF,TGTGCCACCCTAGGGACAGACCATAATGAAAAACTGTTTTTT
-,TRBV7-2,TRBJ2-7,TRBD2,CASSWTSGNYEQYF,TGTGCCAGCAGCTGGACTAGCGGAAACTACGAGCAGTACTTC
few,TRBV24-1,TRBJ1-2,TRBD1,CATSDQGGPYGYTF,TGTGCCACCAGTGACCAAGGGGGCCCCTATGGCTACACCTTC
few,TRBV18,TRBJ2-7,-,CASSLGGGSYEQYF,TGTGCCAGCTCACTGGGAGGTGGCTCCTACGAGCAGTACTTC
-,TRBV3-1/TRBV3-2,TRBJ1-4,-,CASSQASGGEKLFF,TGTGCCAGCAGCCAAGCCTCGGGTGGGGAAAAACTGTTTTTT
-,TRBV5-1,TRBJ2-5,TRBD2,CASSSYTSGGKKETQYF,TGCGCCAGCAGCTCCTATACTAGCGGGGGAAAAAAAGAGACCCAGTACTTC
-,TRBV21-1,TRBJ2-5,-,CASSKVGSPEEETQYF,TGTGCCAGCAGCAAAGTAGGCAGCCCGGAGGAAGAGACCCAGTACTTC
-,TRBV5-1,TRBJ2-1,TRBD1,CASSSARQGIRNEQFF,TGCGCCAGCAGCTCTGCCCGACAGGGAATTCGCAATGAGCAGTTCTTC
-,TRBV3-1/TRBV3-2,TRBJ1-4,-,CASSHLAGGEKLFF,TGTGCCAGCAGCCATTTAGCAGGAGGCGAAAAACTGTTTTTT
once,TRBV5-1,TRBJ2-3,TRBD2,CASSSNRGGVTDTQYF,TGCGCCAGCAGCTCAAACCGGGGGGGAGTCACAGATACGCAGTATTTT
few,TRBV20-1,TRBJ1-6,-,CSASLGQANSPLHF,TGCAGTGCTAGTCTGGGACAAGCTAATTCACCCCTCCACTTT
-,TRBV12-5,TRBJ1-6,-,CASGLESNSPLHF,TGTGCTAGTGGTTTGGAATCGAATTCACCCCTCCACTTT
few,TRBV20-1,TRBJ1-2,-,CSASLRQGYTF,TGCAGTGCTAGTTTAAGACAGGGCTACACCTTC
-,TRBV5-4,TRBJ2-3,-,CASSRSGSSTDTQYF,TGTGCCAGCAGCCGGAGCGGATCTAGCACAGATACGCAGTATTTT
few,TRBV7-6,TRBJ2-1,-,CASSLGTPKQFF,TGTGCCAGCAGCTTAGGGACTCCAAAGCAGTTCTTC
-,TRBV24-1,TRBJ2-7,-,CATSPQNSYEQYF,TGTGCCACCAGCCCACAGAACTCCTACGAGCAGTACTTC
-,TRBV7-2,TRBJ1-2,TRBD1,CASSLARGTGYGYTF,TGTGCCAGCAGCTTAGCGCGAGGGACAGGCTACGGCTACACCTTC
-,TRBV6-5,TRBJ1-4,TRBD1,CASSGQGRGLFF,TGTGCCAGCAGCGGACAGGGGCGAGGACTGTTTTTT
-,TRBV7-9,TRBJ1-1,-,CASSLGGVDTEAFF,TGTGCCAGCAGCTTGGGAGGGGTTGATACTGAAGCTTTCTTT
-,TRBV5-1,TRBJ2-1,TRBD2,CASNRLAGMTNNEQFF,TGCGCCAGCAATCGGCTAGCGGGCATGACGAACAATGAGCAGTTCTTC
-,TRBV9,TRBJ2-3,-,CASSVAGMWGTDTQYF,TGTGCCAGCAGCGTAGCAGGGATGTGGGGCACAGATACGCAGTATTTT
-,TRBV9,TRBJ2-3,TRBD2,CASTTSGTPTDTQYF,TGTGCCAGCACGACTAGCGGTACCCCGACAGATACGCAGTATTTT
-,TRBV19,TRBJ2-7,TRBD2,CASRRLAGDGLHEQYF,TGTGCCAGTCGAAGACTAGCGGGAGATGGGCTTCACGAGCAGTACTTC
-,TRBV10-2,TRBJ2-7,-,CASSELHGDEQYF,TGCGCCAGCAGTGAGCTACACGGGGACGAGCAGTACTTC
once,TRBV12-3/TRBV12-4,TRBJ1-2,TRBD1,CASSFRDSLGYTF,TGTGCCAGCAGTTTCCGGGACAGCCTTGGCTACACCTTC
-,TRBV14,TRBJ2-1,TRBD2,CASSQFVFGLAVNNEQFF,TGTGCCAGCAGCCAATTTGTATTTGGCCTAGCGGTAAACAATGAGCAGTTCTTC
once,TRBV10-3,TRBJ2-5,TRBD1,CAISEYRQGLAETQYF,TGTGCCATCAGTGAGTACCGACAGGGGCTTGCAGAGACCCAGTACTTC
-,TRBV7-3,TRBJ2-5,-,CASSLFTGETQYF,TGTGCCAGCAGCTTATTCACGGGAGAGACCCAGTACTTC
-,TRBV6-5,TRBJ1-2,-,CASGTVRGGRGYTF,TGTGCCAGCGGGACCGTCCGTGGGGGCCGTGGCTACACCTTC
-,TRBV4-1,TRBJ1-1,-,CASSPQVARVDTEAFF,TGCGCCAGCAGCCCTCAGGTGGCCAGGGTTGACACTGAAGCTTTCTTT
-,TRBV7-2,TRBJ1-6,-,CASSLARRGESPLHF,TGTGCCAGCAGCTTAGCGCGCCGTGGGGAGTCACCCCTCCACTTT
-,TRBV3-1/TRBV3-2,TRBJ2-7,TRBD2,CASSQTSGAYEQYF,TGTGCCAGCAGCCAGACTAGCGGGGCATACGAGCAGTACTTC
-,TRBV19,TRBJ2-3,-,CASSTRGTRGTDTQYF,TGTGCCAGTAGTACAAGAGGGACAAGGGGAACAGATACGCAGTATTTT
-,TRBV29-1,TRBJ2-7,TRBD1,CSVADIGDRGLYEQYF,TGCAGCGTTGCGGATATAGGGGACAGGGGGCTCTACGAGCAGTACTTC
few,TRBV19,TRBJ2-1,TRBD2,CASSSTTSGREDEQFF,TGTGCCAGTAGTTCGACGACTAGCGGGAGGGAAGATGAGCAGTTCTTC
few,TRBV4-1,TRBJ2-3,TRBD2,CASSRTSGTDTQYF,TGCGCCAGCAGCCGGACTAGCGGCACAGATACGCAGTATTTT
few,TRBV10-3,TRBJ1-5,-,CAISESGGRSNQPQHF,TGTGCCATCAGTGAGTCGGGGGGGAGGAGCAATCAGCCCCAGCATTTT
once,TRBV5-1,TRBJ2-1,-,CASSSQRAPNNEQFF,TGCGCCAGCAGCTCACAGCGGGCCCCAAACAATGAGCAGTTCTTC
once,TRBV12-3/TRBV12-4,TRBJ2-2,-,CASTERTGELFF,TGTGCCAGCACTGAGAGGACCGGGGAGCTGTTTTTT
-,TRBV3-1/TRBV3-2,TRBJ2-3,TRBD2,CASSPAGLAGVTDTQYF,TGTGCCAGCAGCCCCGCGGGACTAGCGGGAGTTACAGATACGCAGTATTTT
-,TRBV15,TRBJ2-1,TRBD2,CATSRGASGDNEQFF,TGTGCCACCAGCAGAGGGGCTAGCGGGGACAATGAGCAGTTCTTC
-,TRBV9,TRBJ1-2,-,CASSVSYGRSDGYTF,TGTGCCAGCAGCGTATCGTATGGGCGTTCCGATGGCTACACCTTC
-,TRBV9,TRBJ2-1,TRBD2,CASSVSGTTYNEQFF,TGTGCCAGCAGCGTATCCGGGACTACCTACAATGAGCAGTTCTTC
-,TRBV30,TRBJ1-1,TRBD1,CAWNSGQGDTEAFF,TGTGCCTGGAATTCCGGACAGGGAGACACTGAAGCTTTCTTT
few,TRBV7-2,TRBJ2-3,-,CASSSGSLGTDTQYF,TGTGCCAGCAGCTCCGGGAGTTTGGGAACAGATACGCAGTATTTT